The 10 T cell receptor beta chains presented below share a single source sample, sequenced in a study of Ad26.COV2.S vaccination and SARS-CoV-2 variants. This sample's treatment: about 20 received Ad26.COV2.S at low or high dose, single or two shots; about five received placebo; per-sample allocation not given. Samples came from day 63 after the first vaccine or placebo injection. Sequencing was performed with immunoSEQ multiplex PCR; in TCRdb, only in-frame clones are kept and a portion is missing. The sample lists hundreds of thousands of clones, approximately 87% occurring once. The sample consisted of peripheral blood, taken in a trial of Ad26.COV2.S vaccine versus placebo. Receptors originate from a person between 18 and 65 years old who received the Ad26.COV2.S COVID-19 vaccine or a placebo.

This clone has just a few counts. The chain couples TRBV7-9 to TRBJ1-4, with no clear D. Trimming took 6 bases from V and 5 from J, leaving 7 bases between them. Germline CDR1 is SEHNR and CDR2 is FQNEAQ (reference sequence). The CDR3 spans 12 residues. CDR3 in DNA: TGTGCCAGCAGGAGGGAAAATGAAAAACTGTTTTTT. Translation gives CASRRENEKLFF. The entire variable domain, with the rest obtained from reference TRBV7-9 and TRBJ1-4, is as follows: DTGVSQNPRHKITKRGQNVTFRCDPISEHNRLYWYRQTLGQGPEFLTYFQNEAQLEKSRLLSDRFSAERPKGSFSTLEIQRTEQGDSAMYLCASRRENEKLFFGSGTQLSVL.

The genes are TRBV7-9 and TRBJ2-7; TRBD2 matches at 12 bases. Germline CDR1 and CDR2: SEHNR and FQNEAQ (reference sequence). This CDR3 has 14 amino acids. V gave up 5 bases and J gave up 4 bases; unmatched junction bases: 3. The CDR3 here is CASSPGTSGYEQYF. CDR3 in DNA: TGTGCCAGCAGCCCCGGGACTAGCGGGTACGAGCAGTACTTC.

The chain recombines TRBV5-6 with TRBJ1-2; TRBD1 matches at 7 bases. After removal of 4 bases from V and 13 bases from J, the junction contained 10 bases not matched to a gene. This CDR3 is 12 amino acids long. The germline V gene has CDR1 SGHDT and CDR2 YYEEEE. CDR3 loop: CASSQGTVLFTF. The CDR3 DNA reads TGTGCCAGCAGCCAAGGGACAGTTCTCTTCACCTTC.

The genes are TRBV5-5 and TRBJ2-7, with 7 bases that match TRBD1. V was clipped by 0 bases and J by 0 bases; unmatched bases: 9. The CDR3 consists of 17 residues. In germline, CDR1 is SGHKS, CDR2 YYEKEE (reference sequence). The CDR3 region has the DNA TGTGCCAGCAGCTTGGTGGTCTCGGGACAGTACTCCTACGAGCAGTACTTC. This encodes CASSLVVSGQYSYEQYF.

The chain recombines TRBV3-1 (or the pseudogene TRBV3-2) with TRBJ2-7; 14 nucleotides agree with TRBD2. The CDR3 is 14 residues long. With 3 bases clipped from V and 7 bases from J, the junction kept 2 bases outside the gene matches. Germline V gene sequence: CDR1 LGHDT, CDR2 YNNKEL (reference sequence). The CDR3 is CASSHRTSGGEQYF. CDR3 nucleotide sequence: TGTGCCAGCAGCCATAGGACTAGCGGGGGGGAGCAGTACTTC.

This clone was observed once. The J gene is TRBJ1-5, the V gene TRBV6-2 or TRBV6-3; D unresolved. The V gene lost 2 bases and the J gene lost 0 bases, with 8 bases spanning the gap. The CDR3 has 15 amino acids. Germline CDR1 reads MNHEY; CDR2 reads SVGEGT. CDR3 sequence reads: CASSYGQTSNQPQHF. CDR3 DNA sequence: TGTGCCAGCAGTTACGGGCAGACTAGCAATCAGCCCCAGCATTTT.

The chain combines TRBV7-8 with TRBJ2-3; 16 positions match TRBD2. This CDR3 contains 19 residues. After removal of 4 bases from V and 2 bases from J, the junction contained 9 bases not matched to a gene. Germline V gives CDR1 SGHVS, CDR2 FQNEAQ. The CDR3 here is CASSSSPGTSGRDTDTQYF. Written as DNA, the CDR3 is TGTGCCAGCAGCTCCTCTCCTGGGACTAGCGGGAGGGACACAGATACGCAGTATTTT.

In nucleotides, the CDR3 is TGTGCCAGCAGCCCACAGGGATTGGTTGGCTACACCTTC. This gives the protein CASSPQGLVGYTF. The rearrangement links TRBV14 to TRBJ1-2, with D possibly being TRBD1 (6 bases). The CDR3 is made up of 13 amino acids. Germline V CDR1 and CDR2: SGHDN, FVKESK. Trimming removed 4 bases at V and 7 bases at J, with 13 bases between.

This chain uses TRBV7-9 with TRBJ2-7; 14 bases map to TRBD2. Germline V gives CDR1 SEHNR, CDR2 FQNEAQ (reference sequence). Trimming cost V 1 base and J 3 bases; bases outside gene matches: 8. CDR3 length: 18 residues. The CDR3 nucleotides read TGTGCCAGCAGCTTAGGAGGACTAGCGGGAGGACTTATCTACGAGCAGTACTTC. As protein: CASSLGGLAGGLIYEQYF. Together with reference TRBV7-9 and TRBJ2-7, the CDR3 gives the full variable domain: DTGVSQNPRHKITKRGQNVTFRCDPISEHNRLYWYRQTLGQGPEFLTYFQNEAQLEKSRLLSDRFSAERPKGSFSTLEIQRTEQGDSAMYLCASSLGGLAGGLIYEQYFGPGTRLTVT.

The chain combines TRBV10-2 with TRBJ1-6; D remains ambiguous. CDR1 is WSHSY and CDR2 is SAAADI in the germline V gene. V lost 0 bases and J lost 10, with 7 bases in between. The CDR3 is made up of 13 amino acids. Written as DNA, the CDR3 is TGCGCCAGCAGTGAGTCAGGAAAGTCACCCCTCCACTTT. This codes for CASSESGKSPLHF.